This T cell receptor beta chain originates from a study of tumor-infiltrating lymphocytes in primary liver carcinoma. Co-extraction yielded RNA and DNA from 20-30 mg of unsorted bulk tissue. The CDR3 has 15 residues. From germline, CDR1 is SGHAT and CDR2 FQNNGV. Researchers generated TCR beta cDNA from about 0.5 ug of total RNA, relying on a constant-region primer. A slightly modified ARM-PCR protocol with three nested multiplex PCR rounds produced these TCR beta libraries. A C-beta reverse primer was combined with TRBV1-TRBV30 forward primers in the first two PCR rounds, and each round had approximately 10 cycles. MiXCR, run by TCRdb on the multiplex PCR reads, gives a single entry per CDR3 protein. Of about 78,000 distinct CDR3 sequences in the sample, about 70% were seen once. Remarks on this clonotype: A junction end diverges from the germline sequence, so it may reflect a read error.

The sample consisted of liver tumor tissue from sampling region 4. Subset specified: tumor region T4, right-lateral pole. This receptor was obtained from a woman in her sixties with primary liver carcinoma and hepatitis B virus infection. The V and J genes are TRBV11-2 and TRBJ2-3, with a tentative D call TRBD2 (5 bases). The DNA for the CDR3 is TGTGCCACCTGTCTGGGAGAGTTCGGGGTAGATACGCTGTATTTT. Translated, it gives CATCLGEFGVDTLYF.